Listed here is a single TCR beta chain. The data originate from a study of response to subunit inactivated influenza vaccine. The ends were cut back, 2 bases at V and 5 bases at J, with 12 bases in the middle. CDR1 is SGHVS, CDR2 FQNEAQ, per germline. This CDR3 is built from 14 residues. TCRdb used MiXCR to reprocess the RT-PCR reads, holding one entry per CDR3 protein. This table has more than 600,000 distinct CDR3 sequences, roughly 18% appearing once. This specimen was PBMCs from blood, taken 5 to 6 days after vaccination. V is TRBV7-8 and J is TRBJ2-5; no clear D gene. This receptor was taken from a man aged 50-59 years who received an inactivated influenza vaccine. This chain's CDR3 is CASSLQEDRETQYF. DNA of the CDR3: TGTGCCAGCAGCTTACAGGAAGACCGGGAGACCCAGTACTTC.